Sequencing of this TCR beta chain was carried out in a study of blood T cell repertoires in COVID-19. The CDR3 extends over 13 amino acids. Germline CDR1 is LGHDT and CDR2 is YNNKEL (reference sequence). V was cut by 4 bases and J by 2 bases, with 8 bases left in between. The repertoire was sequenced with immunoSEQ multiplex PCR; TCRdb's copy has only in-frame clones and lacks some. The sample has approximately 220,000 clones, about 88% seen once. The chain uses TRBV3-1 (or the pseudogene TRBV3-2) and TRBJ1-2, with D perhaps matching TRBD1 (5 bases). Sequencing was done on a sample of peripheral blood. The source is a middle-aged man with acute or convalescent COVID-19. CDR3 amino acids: CASSPPGNYGYTF. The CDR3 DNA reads TGTGCCAGCAGCCCTCCAGGGAACTATGGCTACACCTTC.